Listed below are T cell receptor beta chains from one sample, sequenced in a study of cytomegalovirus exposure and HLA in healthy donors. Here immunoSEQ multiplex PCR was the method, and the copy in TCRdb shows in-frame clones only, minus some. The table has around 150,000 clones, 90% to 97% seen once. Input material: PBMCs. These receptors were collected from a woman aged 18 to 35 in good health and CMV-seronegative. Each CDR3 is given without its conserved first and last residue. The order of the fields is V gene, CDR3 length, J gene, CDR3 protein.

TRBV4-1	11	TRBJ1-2	ASRPNRGHGYT
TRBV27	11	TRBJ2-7	ASSPRGYYEQY
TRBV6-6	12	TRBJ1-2	ASSFLPTLYGYT
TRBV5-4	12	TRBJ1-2	ASSLIQGNYGYT
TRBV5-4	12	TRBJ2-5	ASSGGTVQETQY
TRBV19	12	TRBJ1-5	ATAYRGSNQPQH
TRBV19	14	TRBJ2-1	ASSIGTRGTYNEQF
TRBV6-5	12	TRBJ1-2	ATSYQGSNYGYT
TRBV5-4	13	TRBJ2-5	ASSRTGSPQETQY
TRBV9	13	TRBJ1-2	ASSVDPGQGSGYT
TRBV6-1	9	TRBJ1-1	AADRPTEAF
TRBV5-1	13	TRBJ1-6	ASSWEGQYNSPLH
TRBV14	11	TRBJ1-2	ASSPFETSGYT
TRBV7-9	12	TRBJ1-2	ASSLGTGARGYT
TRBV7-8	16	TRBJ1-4	ASSLGQGGSATNEKLF
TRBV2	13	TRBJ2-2	ATAGQGRNTGELF
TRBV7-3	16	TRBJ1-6	ASSLTGRGSSYNSPLH
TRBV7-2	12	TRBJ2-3	ASSVSGGADTQY
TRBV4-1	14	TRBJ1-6	ASSPAGTVLNSPLH
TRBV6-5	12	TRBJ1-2	ASRRTGQDYGYT
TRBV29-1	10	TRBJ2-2	SVGWGAGELF
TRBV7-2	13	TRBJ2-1	ASSLLGQGYGEQF
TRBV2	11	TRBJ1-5	ASRRQLYQPQH
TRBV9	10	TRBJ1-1	ASSGGGEEAF
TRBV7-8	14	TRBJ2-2	ASTLDLAGDTGELF
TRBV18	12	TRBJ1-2	ASSPGTPNYGYT
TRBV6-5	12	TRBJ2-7	ASSIRTGGSEQY
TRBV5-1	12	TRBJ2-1	ASNPLAGSNEQF
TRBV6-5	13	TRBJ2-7	ASRSGGGSSYEQY
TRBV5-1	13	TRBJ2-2	ASSHPTGLLRELF
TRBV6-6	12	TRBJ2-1	ATAGATNYNEQF
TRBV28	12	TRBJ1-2	ASSFPTGGNGYT
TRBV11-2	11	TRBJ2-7	ASSLDFRNEQY
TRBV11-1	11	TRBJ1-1	ASEQGVGTEAF
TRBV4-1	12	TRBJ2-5	ASSQPGIQETQY
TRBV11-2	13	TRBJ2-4	ASSLVPIAKNIQY
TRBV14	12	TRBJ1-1	ASSQQQGLAEAF
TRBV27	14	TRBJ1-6	ASSFGQGGVNSPLH
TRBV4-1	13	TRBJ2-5	ASSRLAGGLETQY
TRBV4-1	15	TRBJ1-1	ASSQNPGQGSNTEAF
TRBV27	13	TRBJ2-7	ASSFRDRVSYEQY
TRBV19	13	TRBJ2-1	ASSITAGGLNEQF
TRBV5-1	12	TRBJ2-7	ASTSGGAVDEQY
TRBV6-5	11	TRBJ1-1	ASTDVGVTEAF
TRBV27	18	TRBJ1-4	ASTRPTLDRVFEANEKLF
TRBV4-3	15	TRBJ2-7	ASSQELAGVYSYEQY
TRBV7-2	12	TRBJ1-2	ASSLDRGRGGYT
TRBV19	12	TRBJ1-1	ASSMMGQGPEAF